This T cell receptor beta chain was identified in a study of a mutant IDH1 vaccine in newly diagnosed glioma (dated by TCRdb to the early 2020s). For the study in its entirety: Across visits V03 through V10, patients got a total of eight vaccinations, given in weeks 1, 3, 5, 7, 11, 15, 19 and 23. Of the approximately 30 treated patients, roughly 60% were male and about 40% were female, and the mean age was 40.4 years. Vaccination was initiated 4-6 weeks after radiotherapy alone, or concurrently with temozolomide cycles in the chemotherapy-containing groups. For exploratory analyses, about 25 treated patients had longitudinal TCRB deep sequencing done wherever samples were available. Peripheral blood was drawn at six visits: V03 (baseline), V05, V07, V10, V12 and V13. Prior to enrollment, patients had been given standard therapy consisting of radiotherapy alone, temozolomide alone, or radiochemotherapy with temozolomide, with the combination given to most patients.

Library prep was done by the immunoSEQ multiplex PCR assay. Rearranged TCR beta chain sequences were amplified with the hsTCRB Kit following the manufacturer's protocol. TCRB libraries were sequenced on an Illumina MiSeq. On the study's bioinformatics: The kit vendor's proprietary platform handled demultiplexing, trimming and gene mapping. Sourced from immuneACCESS, this table was stored by TCRdb with only in-frame sequences that have V and J called. A share of the clones is absent; for the studies checked, an unresolved V gene accounts for under half, and the remainder has no known explanation. V and J calls and clone size are those listed in that table; D and trimming were worked out from the DNA. A total of around 58,000 clones appear in this sample, about 81% of them only once. The ten top clones hold approximately 3.6% of the sample. Worth noting for this clone: The antigen it binds to is not known. Per-base quality was not reported, and no clone a single base away is much larger than it.

The time point tag for this specimen amounts to: week 5, during vaccination. Every vaccine dose consisted of 300 ug of a 20-mer mutant IDH1 peptide in Montanide, administered subcutaneously together with topical imiquimod. The donors had newly diagnosed IDH1-mutant astrocytomas of WHO grade 3 or 4 that showed loss of nuclear ATRX. The samples were drawn from NOA16, a multicentre, single-arm, open-label phase I trial in Germany that tested a mutant IDH1 peptide vaccine in humans for the first time. The DNeasy Blood and Tissue Kit was used to extract genomic DNA from EDTA blood for TCRB sequencing. Via the germline V gene (reference sequence), CDR1 is SGHNT and CDR2 YYREEE. V loses 4 bases, J loses 1 base, and the germline ends lie 11 bases apart. Taken from cysteine to phenylalanine, the CDR3 has 14 residues. Only the CDR3 portion is preserved as DNA: 42 bases, with reading frame beginning at the first base.

Summary of the overall study and its limitations: Changes in the top peripheral T cell clonotypes picked up by TCRB sequencing did not appear to be linked to pseudoprogression. PBMC samples for TCRB deep sequencing were selected based on availability. It was noted by the authors that analyses of patient blood samples could not be reproduced owing to sample limitations. Immune responses induced by the vaccine were seen in roughly 95% of patients across multiple MHC alleles.

Sequences were derived from PBMCs, sampled from a glioma patient whose treatment included an IDH1 peptide vaccine. Rearrangement joined TRBV5-4 to TRBJ1-1; the best D guess is TRBD1, with 6 bases matching. This receptor was taken from a man aged 30-40 years with glioma. The encoded CDR3 is CASSIIQGNTEAFF. The nucleotide sequence reads TGTGCCAGCAGCATCATACAGGGGAACACTGAAGCTTTCTTT.